This is a list of T cell receptor beta chains from one sample in a study of cytomegalovirus exposure and HLA in healthy donors. Repertoires were generated with immunoSEQ multiplex PCR, while TCRdb's copy carries only in-frame clones and drops some. The sample holds about 240,000 clones, 87% seen once. Sequenced material: PBMCs. The receptors were sampled from a man aged 18-30 years in good health and CMV-seronegative. The CDR3 runs from the conserved cysteine through the conserved F or W. D genes are given only for firm matches. Clone size is stated in some rows and not others, as once, few, many or a class when expanded.

>TRBJ2-2|TRBD1|TRBV15|-
CATTGGYTGELFF
TGTGCCACGACAGGGGGATACACCGGGGAGCTGTTTTTT
>TRBJ2-3|TRBD2|TRBV9|-
CASTKSGGATDTQYF
TGTGCCAGCACCAAAAGCGGGGGGGCGACAGATACGCAGTATTTT
>TRBJ2-7|TRBD1|TRBV27|-
CASSLSRGPEQYF
TGTGCCAGCAGTTTATCTAGGGGGCCCGAGCAGTACTTC
>TRBJ2-2|-|TRBV28|-
CASTARGGWAGELFF
TGTGCCAGCACCGCGAGGGGGGGATGGGCCGGGGAGCTGTTTTTT
>TRBJ1-1|-|TRBV28|-
CASSRDTEAFF
TGTGCCAGCAGTCGGGACACTGAAGCTTTCTTT
>TRBJ1-4|-|TRBV27|-
CASSFVGPNEKLFF
TGTGCCAGCAGTTTTGTGGGGCCTAATGAAAAACTGTTTTTT
>TRBJ2-3|-|TRBV2|once
CASSEADPGSTSTDTQYF
TGTGCCAGCAGTGAAGCTGACCCCGGGAGTACTAGCACAGATACGCAGTATTTT
>TRBJ1-1|-|TRBV19|-
CASSPPNRVAGEAFF
TGTGCCAGTAGTCCACCTAACAGGGTAGCGGGTGAAGCTTTCTTT
>TRBJ2-3|-|TRBV7-6|-
CASSSPGTDTQYF
TGTGCCAGCAGCTCCCCCGGGACAGATACGCAGTATTTT
>TRBJ2-2|-|TRBV10-3|-
CAISKTGSTGELFF
TGTGCCATCAGCAAAACGGGATCCACCGGGGAGCTGTTTTTT
>TRBJ2-3|-|TRBV11-2|-
CASSLGGLPTDTQYF
TGTGCCAGCAGCCTGGGAGGACTCCCTACAGATACGCAGTATTTT
>TRBJ2-5|-|TRBV28|-
CASDRACGTRETQYF
TGTGCCAGCGATCGGGCCTGCGGGACGCGAGAGACCCAGTACTTC
>TRBJ2-3|-|TRBV29-1|-
CSVGDTDTQYF
TGCAGCGTGGGCGACACAGATACGCAGTATTTT
>TRBJ1-6|TRBD1|TRBV27|-
CASSLTTGTGVSSYNSPLHF
TGTGCCAGCAGTTTGACGACCGGGACAGGGGTTTCCTCCTATAATTCACCCCTCCACTTT
>TRBJ2-6|TRBD2|TRBV30|-
CAWRPGLAPGANVLTF
TGTGCCTGGAGACCGGGACTAGCGCCCGGGGCCAACGTCCTGACTTTC
>TRBJ2-1|-|TRBV7-9|-
CASSSVAVTSYNEQFF
TGTGCCAGCAGCTCGGTAGCGGTGACCTCCTACAATGAGCAGTTCTTC
>TRBJ2-7|TRBD2|TRBV11-3|-
CASSLSGGAYEQYF
TGTGCCAGCAGCTTAAGTGGGGGGGCCTACGAGCAGTACTTC
>TRBJ1-6|-|TRBV7-3|-
CASSFSGGNSPLHF
TGTGCCAGCAGCTTTTCAGGTGGGAATTCACCCCTCCACTTT
>TRBJ2-6|-|TRBV2|-
CASSPDRSGANVLTF
TGTGCCAGTTCCCCCGACAGGTCTGGGGCCAACGTCCTGACTTTC
>TRBJ2-7|-|TRBV6-1|-
CASSEQGTREQYF
TGTGCCAGCAGTGAACAGGGGACGAGGGAGCAGTACTTC
>TRBJ1-1|-|TRBV28|-
CASSFPGGRKMNTEAFF
TGTGCCAGCAGTTTTCCCGGCGGTCGAAAAATGAACACTGAAGCTTTCTTT
>TRBJ1-1|-|TRBV28|-
CASSLGGFEAFF
TGTGCCAGCAGCCTAGGAGGTTTTGAAGCTTTCTTT
>TRBJ1-5|-|TRBV30|-
CAWSIPGQPQHF
TGTGCCTGGAGCATCCCCGGTCAGCCCCAGCATTTT
>TRBJ2-7|TRBD2|TRBV5-1|-
CASSPTSGNYEQYF
TGCGCCAGCAGTCCGACTAGCGGAAATTACGAGCAGTACTTC
>TRBJ1-1|-|TRBV28|-
CASIMTGSFAEAFF
TGTGCCAGCATCATGACCGGGTCTTTTGCCGAAGCTTTCTTT
>TRBJ2-2|TRBD1|TRBV7-3|-
CASSPDPGGMRPGELFF
TGTGCCAGCAGCCCGGACCCAGGGGGTATGCGTCCCGGGGAGCTGTTTTTT
>TRBJ1-1|-|TRBV29-1|-
CSVEVGAGFFAEAFF
TGCAGCGTTGAAGTTGGAGCAGGGTTTTTTGCTGAAGCTTTCTTT
>TRBJ1-5|TRBD1|TRBV15|-
CATSRDRDSSYSNQPQHF
TGTGCCACCAGCAGAGATAGGGACAGTTCTTATAGCAATCAGCCCCAGCATTTT
>TRBJ2-3|-|TRBV28|-
CASSSGDSTDTQYF
TGTGCCAGCAGCTCCGGGGATAGCACAGATACGCAGTATTTT
>TRBJ2-7|TRBD1|TRBV23-1|-
CAREQGSYEQYF
TGCGCCAGAGAACAGGGGTCCTACGAGCAGTACTTC
>TRBJ1-4|-|TRBV19|-
CASGLINEKLFF
TGTGCCAGTGGACTGATTAATGAAAAACTGTTTTTT